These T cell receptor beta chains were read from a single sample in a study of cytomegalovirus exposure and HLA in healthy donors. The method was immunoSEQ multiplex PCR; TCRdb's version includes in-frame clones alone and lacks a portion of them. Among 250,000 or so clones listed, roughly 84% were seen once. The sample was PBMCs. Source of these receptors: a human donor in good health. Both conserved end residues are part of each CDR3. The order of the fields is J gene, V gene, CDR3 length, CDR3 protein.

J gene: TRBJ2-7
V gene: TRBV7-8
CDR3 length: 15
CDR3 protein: CASSANRESTYEQYF

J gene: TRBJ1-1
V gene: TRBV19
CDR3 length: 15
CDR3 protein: CASSIDHFRNTEAFF

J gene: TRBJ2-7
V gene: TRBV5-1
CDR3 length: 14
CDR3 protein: CASSFGTVTYEQYF

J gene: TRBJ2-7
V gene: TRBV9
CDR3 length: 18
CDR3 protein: CASSRDRGLAQSSYEQYF

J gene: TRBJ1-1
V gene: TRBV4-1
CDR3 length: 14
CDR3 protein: CASSLLDRDTEAFF

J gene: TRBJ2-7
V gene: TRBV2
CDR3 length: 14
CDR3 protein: CASRWTGTNNEQYF

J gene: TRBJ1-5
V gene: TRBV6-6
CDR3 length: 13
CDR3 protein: CASSYSPTAPRHF

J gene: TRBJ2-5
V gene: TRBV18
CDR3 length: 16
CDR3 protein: CASRSGRAFIGETQYF

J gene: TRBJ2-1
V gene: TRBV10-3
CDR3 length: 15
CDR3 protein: CAIRGGGASYNEQFF

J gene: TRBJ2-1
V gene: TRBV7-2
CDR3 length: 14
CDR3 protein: CASMRGLAGEGQFF

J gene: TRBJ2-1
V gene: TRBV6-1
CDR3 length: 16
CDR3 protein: CASSETGLPSYNEQFF

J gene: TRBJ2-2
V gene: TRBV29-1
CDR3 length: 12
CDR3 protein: CSAEGNTGELFF

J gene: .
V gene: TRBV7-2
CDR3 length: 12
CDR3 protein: CASSLATYEQYF

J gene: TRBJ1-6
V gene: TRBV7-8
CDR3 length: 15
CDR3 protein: CASSPLDRVGSPLHF

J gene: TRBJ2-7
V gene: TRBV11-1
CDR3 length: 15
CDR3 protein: CASRVGTGVSYEQYF

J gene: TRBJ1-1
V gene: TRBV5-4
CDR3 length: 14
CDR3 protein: CASSSTGMNTEAFF

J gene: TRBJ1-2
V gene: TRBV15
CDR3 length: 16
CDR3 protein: CATSRYEDSFGYGYTF

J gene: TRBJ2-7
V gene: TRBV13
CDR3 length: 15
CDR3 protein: CASSLQGLASYEQYF

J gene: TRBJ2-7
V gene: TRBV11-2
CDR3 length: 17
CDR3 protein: CASSPTRLARTYYEQYF

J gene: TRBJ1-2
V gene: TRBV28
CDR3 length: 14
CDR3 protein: CASSLEPRYYGYTF

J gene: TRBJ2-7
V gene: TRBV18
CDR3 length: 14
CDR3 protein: CASSPESTGYEQYF